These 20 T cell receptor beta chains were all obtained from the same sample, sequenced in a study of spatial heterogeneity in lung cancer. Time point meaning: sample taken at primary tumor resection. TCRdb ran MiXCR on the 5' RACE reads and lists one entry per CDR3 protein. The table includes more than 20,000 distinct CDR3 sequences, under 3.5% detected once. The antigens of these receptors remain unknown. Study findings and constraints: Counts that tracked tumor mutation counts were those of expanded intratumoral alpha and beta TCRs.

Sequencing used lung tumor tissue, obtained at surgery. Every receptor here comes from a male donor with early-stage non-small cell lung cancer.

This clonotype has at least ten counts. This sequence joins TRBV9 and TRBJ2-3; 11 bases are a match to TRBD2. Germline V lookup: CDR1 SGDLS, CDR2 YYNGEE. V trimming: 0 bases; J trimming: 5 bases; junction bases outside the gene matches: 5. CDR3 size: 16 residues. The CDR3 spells CASSVGLAGRVDTQYF. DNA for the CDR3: TGTGCCAGCAGCGTAGGACTAGCGGGAAGGGTAGATACGCAGTATTTT. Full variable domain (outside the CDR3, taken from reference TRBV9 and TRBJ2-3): DSGVTQTPKHLITATGQRVTLRCSPRSGDLSVYWYQQSLDQGLQFLIQYYNGEERAKGNILERFSAQQFPDLHSELNLSSLELGDSALYFCASSVGLAGRVDTQYFGPGTRLTVL.

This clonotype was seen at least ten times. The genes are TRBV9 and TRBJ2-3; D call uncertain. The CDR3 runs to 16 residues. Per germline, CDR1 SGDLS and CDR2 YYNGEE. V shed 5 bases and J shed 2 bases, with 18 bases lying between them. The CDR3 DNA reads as TGTGCCAGCAGTATCTCGGGTCTCTCCCACACAGATACGCAGTATTTT. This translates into CASSISGLSHTDTQYF. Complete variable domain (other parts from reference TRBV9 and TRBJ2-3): DSGVTQTPKHLITATGQRVTLRCSPRSGDLSVYWYQQSLDQGLQFLIQYYNGEERAKGNILERFSAQQFPDLHSELNLSSLELGDSALYFCASSISGLSHTDTQYFGPGTRLTVL.

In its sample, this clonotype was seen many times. DNA for the CDR3: TGCAGCGTTGAGCCGGTAGGCACAGATACGCAGTATTTT. This translates into CSVEPVGTDTQYF. The chain recombines TRBV29-1 with TRBJ2-3; D is unclear. CDR1 is SQVTM, CDR2 ANQGSEA, per germline. Trimming stripped 3 bases from V and 1 base from J, with 8 bases between. There are 13 residues in the CDR3.

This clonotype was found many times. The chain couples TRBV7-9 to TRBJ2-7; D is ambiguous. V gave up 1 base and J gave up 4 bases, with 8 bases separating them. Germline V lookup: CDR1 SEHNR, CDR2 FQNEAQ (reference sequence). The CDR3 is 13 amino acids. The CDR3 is CASSLGSVYEQYF. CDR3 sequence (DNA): TGTGCCAGCAGCTTAGGATCAGTTTACGAGCAGTACTTC.

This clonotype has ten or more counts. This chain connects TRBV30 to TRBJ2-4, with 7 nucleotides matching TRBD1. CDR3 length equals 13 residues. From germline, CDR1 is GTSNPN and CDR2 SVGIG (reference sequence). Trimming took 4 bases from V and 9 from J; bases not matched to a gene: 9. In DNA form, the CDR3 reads TGTGCCTGGAAGGGCCCATGGACAGGCATTCAGTACTTC. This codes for CAWKGPWTGIQYF.

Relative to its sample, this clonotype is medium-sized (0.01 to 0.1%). CDR3 loop: CASSPGREETQYF. DNA for the CDR3: TGTGCCAGCAGCCCCGGGAGGGAAGAGACCCAGTACTTC. V and J are TRBV7-3 and TRBJ2-5, with 8 bases aligning to TRBD2. CDR3 length: 13 residues. V dropped 5 bases and J dropped 3; count of bases not matched to a gene: 2. Germline values: CDR1 SGHTA, CDR2 FQGTGA.

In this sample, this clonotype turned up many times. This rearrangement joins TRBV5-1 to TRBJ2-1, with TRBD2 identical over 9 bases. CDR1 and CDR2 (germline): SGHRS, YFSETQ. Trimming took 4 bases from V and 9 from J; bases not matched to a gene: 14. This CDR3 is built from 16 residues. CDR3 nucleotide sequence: TGCGCCAGCAGCCCTGGGGGGACTAGCTCTTTCGGTGAGCAGTTCTTC. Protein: CASSPGGTSSFGEQFF.

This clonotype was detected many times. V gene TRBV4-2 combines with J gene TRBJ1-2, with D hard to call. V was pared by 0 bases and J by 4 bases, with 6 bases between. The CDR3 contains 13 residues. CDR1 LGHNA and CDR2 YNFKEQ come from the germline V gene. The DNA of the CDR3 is TGTGCCAGCAGCCAAGAGGGCAGCTATGGCTACACCTTC. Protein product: CASSQEGSYGYTF.

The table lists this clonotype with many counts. CDR3 loop: CASSPWTGGDEQFF. The CDR3 region has the DNA TGTGCCAGCAGTCCCTGGACAGGCGGCGATGAGCAGTTCTTC. This chain links TRBV12-3 or TRBV12-4 with TRBJ2-1, with 7 bases fitting TRBD1. The CDR3 covers 14 residues. V trimming: 5 bases; J trimming: 8 bases; junction bases outside the gene matches: 9.

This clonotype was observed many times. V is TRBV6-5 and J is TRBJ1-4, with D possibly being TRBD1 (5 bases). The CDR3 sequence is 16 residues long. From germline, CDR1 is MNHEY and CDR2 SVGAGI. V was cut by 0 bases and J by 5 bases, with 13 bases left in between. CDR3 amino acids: CASSYSSGARNEKLFF. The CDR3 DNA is TGTGCCAGCAGTTACTCGAGTGGGGCGCGGAATGAAAAACTGTTTTTT.

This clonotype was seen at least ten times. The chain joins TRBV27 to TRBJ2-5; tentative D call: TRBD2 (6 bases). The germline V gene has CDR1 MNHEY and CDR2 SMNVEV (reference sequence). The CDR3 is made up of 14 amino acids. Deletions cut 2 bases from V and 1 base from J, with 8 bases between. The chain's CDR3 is CASSLRGGQETQYF. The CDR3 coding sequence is TGTGCCAGCAGTTTAAGGGGAGGCCAAGAGACCCAGTACTTC.

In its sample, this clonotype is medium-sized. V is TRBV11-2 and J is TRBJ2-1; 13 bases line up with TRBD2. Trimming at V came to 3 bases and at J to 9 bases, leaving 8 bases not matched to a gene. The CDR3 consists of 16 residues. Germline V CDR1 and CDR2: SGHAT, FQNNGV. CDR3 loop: CASSFWTSGSSAEQFF. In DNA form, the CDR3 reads TGTGCCAGCAGCTTTTGGACTAGCGGGAGTTCGGCTGAGCAGTTCTTC.

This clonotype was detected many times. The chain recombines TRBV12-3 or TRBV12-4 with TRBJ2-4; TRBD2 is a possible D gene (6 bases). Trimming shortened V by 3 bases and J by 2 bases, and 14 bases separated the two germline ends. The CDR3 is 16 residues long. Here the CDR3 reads CASSFLSGASKNIQYF. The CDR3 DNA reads TGTGCCAGCAGTTTCCTTTCGGGAGCGTCCAAAAACATTCAGTACTTC.

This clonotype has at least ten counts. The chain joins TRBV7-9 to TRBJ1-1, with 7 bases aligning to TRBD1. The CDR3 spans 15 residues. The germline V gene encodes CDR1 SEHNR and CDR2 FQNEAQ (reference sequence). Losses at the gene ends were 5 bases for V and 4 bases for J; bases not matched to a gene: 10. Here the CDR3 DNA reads TGTGCCAGCAGCCCCGGGACAGAGAGAGGCACTGAAGCTTTCTTT. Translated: CASSPGTERGTEAFF.

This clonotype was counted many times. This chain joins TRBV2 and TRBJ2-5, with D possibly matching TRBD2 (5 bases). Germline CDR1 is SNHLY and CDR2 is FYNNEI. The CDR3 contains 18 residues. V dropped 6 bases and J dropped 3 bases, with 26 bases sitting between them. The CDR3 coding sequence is TGTGCCAGCAGCGGCGGCCTCACTCGGACTCGCCAGGAAGAGACCCAGTACTTC. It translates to CASSGGLTRTRQEETQYF.

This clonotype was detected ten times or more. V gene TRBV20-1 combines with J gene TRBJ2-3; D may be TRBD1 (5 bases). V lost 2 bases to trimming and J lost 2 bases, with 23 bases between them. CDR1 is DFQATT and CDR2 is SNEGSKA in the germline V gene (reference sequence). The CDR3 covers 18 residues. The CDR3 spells CSARSEVLDTDLTDTQYF. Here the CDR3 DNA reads TGCAGTGCTAGATCTGAAGTTTTGGACACAGACCTCACAGATACGCAGTATTTT.

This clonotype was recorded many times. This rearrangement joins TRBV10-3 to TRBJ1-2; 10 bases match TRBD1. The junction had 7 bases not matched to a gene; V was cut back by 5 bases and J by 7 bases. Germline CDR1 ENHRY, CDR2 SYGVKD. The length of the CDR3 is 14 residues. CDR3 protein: CAISWGTGDVGYTF. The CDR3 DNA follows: TGTGCCATCAGTTGGGGGACAGGGGACGTTGGCTACACCTTC.

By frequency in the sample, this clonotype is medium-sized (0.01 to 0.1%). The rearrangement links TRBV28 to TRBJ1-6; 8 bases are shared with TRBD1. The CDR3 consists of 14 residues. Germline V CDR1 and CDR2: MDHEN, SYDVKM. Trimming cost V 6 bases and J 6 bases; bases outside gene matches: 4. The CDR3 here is CASRSTGGNSPLHF. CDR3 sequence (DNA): TGTGCCAGCAGGTCCACAGGGGGTAATTCACCCCTCCACTTT.

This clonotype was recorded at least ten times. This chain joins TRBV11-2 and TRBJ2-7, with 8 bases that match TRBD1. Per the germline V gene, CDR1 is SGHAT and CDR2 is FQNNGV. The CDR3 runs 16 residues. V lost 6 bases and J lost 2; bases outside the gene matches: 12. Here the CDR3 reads CASRVSGGTGAYEQYF. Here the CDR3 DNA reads TGTGCCAGCAGGGTCAGTGGTGGGACAGGAGCCTACGAGCAGTACTTC.

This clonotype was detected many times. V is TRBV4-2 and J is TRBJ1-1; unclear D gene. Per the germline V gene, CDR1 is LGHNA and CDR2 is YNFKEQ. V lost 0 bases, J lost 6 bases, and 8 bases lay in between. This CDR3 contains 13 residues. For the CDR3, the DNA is TGTGCCAGCAGCCAAGAGACGCGCGCTGAAGCTTTCTTT. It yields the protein CASSQETRAEAFF.